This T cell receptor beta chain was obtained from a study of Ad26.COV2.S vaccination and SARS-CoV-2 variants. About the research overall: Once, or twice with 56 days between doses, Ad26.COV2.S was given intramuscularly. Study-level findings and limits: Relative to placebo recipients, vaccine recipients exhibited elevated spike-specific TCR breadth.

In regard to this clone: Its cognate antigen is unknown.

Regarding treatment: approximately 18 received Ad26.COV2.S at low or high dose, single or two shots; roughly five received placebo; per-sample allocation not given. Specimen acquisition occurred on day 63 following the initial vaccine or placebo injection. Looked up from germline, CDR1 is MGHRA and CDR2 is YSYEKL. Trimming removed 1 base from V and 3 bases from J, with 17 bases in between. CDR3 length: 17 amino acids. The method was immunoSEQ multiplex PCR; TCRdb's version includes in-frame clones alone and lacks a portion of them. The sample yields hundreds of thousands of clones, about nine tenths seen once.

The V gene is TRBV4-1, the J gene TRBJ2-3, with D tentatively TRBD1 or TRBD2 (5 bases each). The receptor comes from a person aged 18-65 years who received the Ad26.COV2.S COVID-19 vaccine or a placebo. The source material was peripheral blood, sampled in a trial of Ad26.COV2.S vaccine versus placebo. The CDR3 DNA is TGCGCCAGCAGCCAAGTTGGTCCGGGGACGGTTACAGATACGCAGTATTTT. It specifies CASSQVGPGTVTDTQYF.